This TCR beta chain was obtained from a study of shared clonotypes between healthy human individuals. Every immunoSEQ plate was one replicate of a subset's evenly spread DNA. Ten immunoSEQ deep assay plates were used by the authors to sequence unsorted PBMC DNA. Authors' methods: Junction-only immunoSEQ sequences carried no quality scores, so filtering differed. Method: immunoSEQ multiplex PCR; TCRdb's copy keeps in-frame clones and lacks some. Clonal size and the V and J genes are those of that table, whereas D and trimming came from the DNA. The top ten hold over 10% of the sample, which has roughly 500,000 clones, 76% seen once. In this sample, this clone turned up a few times. The clonotype comes from a woman between 40 and 50 years old in good health. Some clones in this sample may be carry-over from other donors' samples. The specimen sequenced was PBMCs.

CDR3 DNA: TGTGCCAGCAGCGTAGGCTCGGCAGGGGGTGAAAAACTGTTTTTT. This sequence encodes CASSVGSAGGEKLFF. The chain joins TRBV9 to TRBJ1-4; 7 bases map to TRBD1. This CDR3 is built from 15 residues. V lost 0 bases, J lost 7 bases, and 6 bases stayed unmatched. From germline, CDR1 is SGDLS and CDR2 YYNGEE.